The present entry profiles one T cell receptor beta chain with its context. This entry comes from a study of T cells after yellow fever vaccination. The study made its TCR cDNA through 5'RACE template switching. That step introduced a universal primer site along with UMIs. TCRdb redid the calling of the 5' RACE reads with MiXCR, one entry per CDR3 protein. The sample shows 300,000 to 350,000 distinct CDR3 sequences, roughly 8.6% of them seen only once. V dropped 7 bases and J dropped 8 bases, with 8 bases sitting between them. The V gene's germline CDR1 is MNHEY and CDR2 SMNVEV (reference sequence). The CDR3 spans 11 residues.

The TCR comes from a man aged 18 to 29 who received the YFV17D yellow fever vaccine. The chain uses TRBV27 and TRBJ2-2; the D is unclear. The specimen was PBMCs, collected approximately 40 days after the first yellow fever vaccination. CDR3 sequence reads: CASTLNGELFF. The CDR3 DNA follows: TGTGCCAGCACCTTGAATGGGGAGCTGTTTTTT.